A single sample is the source of the 2 T cell receptor beta chains below, sequenced in a study of cytomegalovirus exposure and HLA in healthy donors. Data came from immunoSEQ multiplex PCR; TCRdb stores just in-frame clones and leaves some out. The table records under 250,000 clones, less than 85% of them present only once. The sequencing input was PBMCs. All receptors derive from a woman aged 18-30 years in good health and CMV-seronegative.

The chain has TRBV6-1 and TRBJ2-2; D is uncertain. The ends were cut back, 4 bases at V and 3 bases at J, with 12 bases in the middle. Germline V gene data show CDR1 as MNHNS and CDR2 as SASEGT. The CDR3 spans 15 residues. As DNA, the CDR3 is TGTGCCAGCAGTGCCCCAACAACTTACACCGGGGAGCTGTTTTTT. It yields the protein CASSAPTTYTGELFF.

The rearrangement joins TRBV5-1 to TRBJ2-3, with 11 bases aligning to TRBD1. The CDR3 is made up of 16 amino acids. Trimming cost V 4 bases and J 0 bases; bases outside gene matches: 4. Germline V gene data show CDR1 as SGHRS and CDR2 as YFSETQ. In DNA, the CDR3 is TGCGCCAGCAGCCAGGGGACAGGGGGTAGCACAGATACGCAGTATTTT. It encodes CASSQGTGGSTDTQYF.